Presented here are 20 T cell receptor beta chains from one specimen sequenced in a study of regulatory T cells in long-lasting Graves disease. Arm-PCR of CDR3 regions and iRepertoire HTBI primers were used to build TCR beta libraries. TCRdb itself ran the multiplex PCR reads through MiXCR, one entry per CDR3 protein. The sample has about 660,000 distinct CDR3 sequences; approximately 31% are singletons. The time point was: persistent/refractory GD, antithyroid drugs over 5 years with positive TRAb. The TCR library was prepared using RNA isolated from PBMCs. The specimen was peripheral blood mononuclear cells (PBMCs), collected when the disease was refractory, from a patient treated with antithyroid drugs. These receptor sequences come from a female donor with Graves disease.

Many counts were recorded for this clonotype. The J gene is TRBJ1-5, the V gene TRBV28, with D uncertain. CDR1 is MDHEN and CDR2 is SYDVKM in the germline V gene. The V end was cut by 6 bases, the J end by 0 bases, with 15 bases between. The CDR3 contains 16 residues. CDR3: CASSLGLGNSNQPQHF. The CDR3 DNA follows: TGTGCCAGCAGCTTAGGTTTAGGAAATAGCAATCAGCCCCAGCATTTT.

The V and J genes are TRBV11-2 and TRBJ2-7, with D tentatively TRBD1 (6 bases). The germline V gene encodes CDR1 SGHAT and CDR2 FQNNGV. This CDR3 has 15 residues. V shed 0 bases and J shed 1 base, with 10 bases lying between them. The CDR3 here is CASSLETGMSYEQYF. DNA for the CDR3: TGTGCCAGCAGCTTAGAAACAGGGATGTCCTACGAGCAGTACTTC.

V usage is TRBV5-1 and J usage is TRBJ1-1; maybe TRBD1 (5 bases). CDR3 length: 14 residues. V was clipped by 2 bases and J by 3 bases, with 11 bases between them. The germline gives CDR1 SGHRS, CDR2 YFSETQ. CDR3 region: CASSFVGADTEAFF. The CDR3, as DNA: TGCGCCAGCAGCTTCGTCGGGGCGGACACTGAAGCTTTCTTT.

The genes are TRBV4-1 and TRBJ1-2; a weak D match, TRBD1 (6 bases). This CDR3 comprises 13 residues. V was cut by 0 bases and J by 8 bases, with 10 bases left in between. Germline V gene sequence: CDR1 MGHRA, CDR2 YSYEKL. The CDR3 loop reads CASSQEGAEGYTF. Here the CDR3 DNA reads TGCGCCAGCAGCCAAGAGGGGGCGGAGGGCTACACCTTC.

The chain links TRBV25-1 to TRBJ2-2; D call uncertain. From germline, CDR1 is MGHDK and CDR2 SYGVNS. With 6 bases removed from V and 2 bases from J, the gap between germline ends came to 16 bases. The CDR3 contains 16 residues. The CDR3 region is CASRPIGPENTGELFF. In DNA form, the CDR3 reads TGTGCCAGCAGGCCGATTGGACCCGAAAACACCGGGGAGCTGTTTTTT.

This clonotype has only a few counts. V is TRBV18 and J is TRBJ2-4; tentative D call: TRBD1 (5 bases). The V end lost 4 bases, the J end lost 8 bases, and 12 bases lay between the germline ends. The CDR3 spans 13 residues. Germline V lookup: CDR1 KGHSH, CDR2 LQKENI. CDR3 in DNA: TGTGCCAGCTCACGCACCCAGGGCGACATTCAGTACTTC. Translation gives CASSRTQGDIQYF.

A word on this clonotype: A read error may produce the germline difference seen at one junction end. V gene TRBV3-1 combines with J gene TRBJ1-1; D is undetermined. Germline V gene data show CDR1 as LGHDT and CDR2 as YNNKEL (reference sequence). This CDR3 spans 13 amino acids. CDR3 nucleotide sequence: TGTACCAGCAGCCAAGCCGGAATCACTGAAGCTTTCTTT. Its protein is CTSSQAGITEAFF.

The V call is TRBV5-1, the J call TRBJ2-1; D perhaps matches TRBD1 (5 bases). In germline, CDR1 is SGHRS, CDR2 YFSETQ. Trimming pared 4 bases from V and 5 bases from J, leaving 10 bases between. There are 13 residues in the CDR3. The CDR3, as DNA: TGCGCCAGCAGCGCGACAGTTGACAATGAGCAGTTCTTC. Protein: CASSATVDNEQFF.

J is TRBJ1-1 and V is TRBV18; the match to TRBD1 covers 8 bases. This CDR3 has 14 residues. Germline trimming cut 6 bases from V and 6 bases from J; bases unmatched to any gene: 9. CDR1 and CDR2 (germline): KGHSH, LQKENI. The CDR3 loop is CASSATGAKSEAFF. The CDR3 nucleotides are TGTGCCAGCTCCGCGACAGGGGCTAAGTCTGAAGCTTTCTTT.

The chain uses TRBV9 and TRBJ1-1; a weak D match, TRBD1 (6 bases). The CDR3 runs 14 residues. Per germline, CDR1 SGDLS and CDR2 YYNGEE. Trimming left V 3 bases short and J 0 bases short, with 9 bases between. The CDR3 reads CASSAGAVNTEAFF. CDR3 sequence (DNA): TGTGCCAGCAGCGCAGGGGCGGTGAACACTGAAGCTTTCTTT.

This CDR3 reads CASSLDLAGVPGELFF. CDR3 coding DNA: TGTGCCAGCAGCTTAGACCTAGCGGGAGTTCCCGGGGAGCTGTTTTTT. The chain combines TRBV11-2 with TRBJ2-2, with 10 bases that match TRBD2. Trimming took 0 bases from V and 6 from J; bases not matched to a gene: 4. Germline CDR1 reads SGHAT; CDR2 reads FQNNGV. This CDR3 region has 16 residues. Based on the CDR3 plus reference TRBV11-2 and TRBJ2-2, the full variable domain is EAGVAQSPRYKIIEKRQSVAFWCNPISGHATLYWYQQILGQGPKLLIQFQNNGVVDDSQLPKDRFSAERLKGVDSTLKIQPAKLEDSAVYLCASSLDLAGVPGELFFGEGSRLTVL.

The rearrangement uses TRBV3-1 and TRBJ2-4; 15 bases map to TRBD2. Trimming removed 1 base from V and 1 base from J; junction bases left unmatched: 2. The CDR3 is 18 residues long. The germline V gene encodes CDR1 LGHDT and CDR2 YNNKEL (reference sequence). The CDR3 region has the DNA TGTGCCAGCAGCCAAGGGACTAGCGGGAGGGGGGCCAAAAACATTCAGTACTTC. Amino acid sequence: CASSQGTSGRGAKNIQYF.

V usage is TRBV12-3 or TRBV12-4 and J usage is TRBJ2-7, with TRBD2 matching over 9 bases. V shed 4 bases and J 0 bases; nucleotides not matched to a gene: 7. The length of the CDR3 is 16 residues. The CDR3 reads CASSWRLAETSYEQYF. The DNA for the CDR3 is TGTGCCAGCAGTTGGAGACTAGCGGAGACCTCCTACGAGCAGTACTTC.

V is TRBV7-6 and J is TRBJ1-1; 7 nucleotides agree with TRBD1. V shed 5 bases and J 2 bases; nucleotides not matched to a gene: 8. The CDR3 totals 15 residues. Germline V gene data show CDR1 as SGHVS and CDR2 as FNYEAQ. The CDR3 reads CASSPGTDSNTEAFF. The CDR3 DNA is TGTGCCAGCAGCCCTGGGACAGACAGCAACACTGAAGCTTTCTTT.

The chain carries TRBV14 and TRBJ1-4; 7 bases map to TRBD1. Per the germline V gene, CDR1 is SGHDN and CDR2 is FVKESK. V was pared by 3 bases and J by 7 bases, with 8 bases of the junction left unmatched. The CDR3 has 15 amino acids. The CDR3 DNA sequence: TGTGCCAGCAGCCACCCGACAGGGCAGGGTGAAAAACTGTTTTTT. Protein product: CASSHPTGQGEKLFF.

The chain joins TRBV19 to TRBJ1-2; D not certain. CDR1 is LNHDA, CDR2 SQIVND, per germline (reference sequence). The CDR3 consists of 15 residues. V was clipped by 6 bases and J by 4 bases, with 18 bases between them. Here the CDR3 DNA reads TGTGCCAGTAGCCTACGTGCTTCGGCGGGCTATGGCTACACCTTC. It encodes CASSLRASAGYGYTF.

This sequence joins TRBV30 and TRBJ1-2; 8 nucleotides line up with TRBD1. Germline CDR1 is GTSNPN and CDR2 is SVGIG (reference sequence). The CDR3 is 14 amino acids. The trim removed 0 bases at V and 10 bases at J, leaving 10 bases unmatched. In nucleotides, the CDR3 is TGTGCCTGGAGTGTACTGTTGGAGACAGGGGTCTACACCTTC. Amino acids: CAWSVLLETGVYTF. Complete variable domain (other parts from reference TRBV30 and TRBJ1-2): SQTIHQWPATLVQPVGSPLSLECTVEGTSNPNLYWYRQAAGRGLQLLFYSVGIGQISSEVPQNLSASRPQDRQFILSSKKLLLSDSGFYLCAWSVLLETGVYTFGSGTRLTVV.

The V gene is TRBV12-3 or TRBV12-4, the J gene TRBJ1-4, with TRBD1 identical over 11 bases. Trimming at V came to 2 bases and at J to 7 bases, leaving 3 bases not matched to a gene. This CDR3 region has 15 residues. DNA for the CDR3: TGTGCCAGCAGTTTACGGGGACAGGGGGGTGAAAAACTGTTTTTT. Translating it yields CASSLRGQGGEKLFF.

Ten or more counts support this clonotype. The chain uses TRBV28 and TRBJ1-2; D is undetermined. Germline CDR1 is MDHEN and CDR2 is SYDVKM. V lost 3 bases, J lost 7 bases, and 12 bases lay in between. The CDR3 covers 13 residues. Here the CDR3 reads CASSLPLLVGYTF. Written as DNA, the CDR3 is TGTGCCAGCAGTTTGCCGTTACTGGTTGGCTACACCTTC.

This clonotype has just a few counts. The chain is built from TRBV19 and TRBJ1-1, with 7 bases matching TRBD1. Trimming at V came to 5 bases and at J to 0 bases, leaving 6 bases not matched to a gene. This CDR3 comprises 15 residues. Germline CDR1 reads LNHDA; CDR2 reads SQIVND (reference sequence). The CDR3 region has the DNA TGTGCCAGTAGTGCCCCGGACAGGTTGAACACTGAAGCTTTCTTT. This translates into CASSAPDRLNTEAFF.